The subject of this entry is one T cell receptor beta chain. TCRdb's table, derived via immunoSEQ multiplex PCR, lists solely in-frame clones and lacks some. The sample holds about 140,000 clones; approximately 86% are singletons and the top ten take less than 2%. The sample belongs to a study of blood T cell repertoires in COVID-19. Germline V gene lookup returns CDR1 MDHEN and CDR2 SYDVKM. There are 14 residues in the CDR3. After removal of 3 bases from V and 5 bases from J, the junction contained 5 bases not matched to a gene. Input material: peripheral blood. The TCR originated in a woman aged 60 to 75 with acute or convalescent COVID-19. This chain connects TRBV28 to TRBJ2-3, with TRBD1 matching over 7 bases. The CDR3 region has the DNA TGTGCCAGCAGTTTTTCAGGGGGACAAGATACGCAGTATTTT. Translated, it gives CASSFSGGQDTQYF.